One and the same sample provided the 4 T cell receptor beta chains below, sequenced in a study of T cell responses to AZD1222 COVID-19 vaccine. Sequenced by immunoSEQ multiplex PCR; TCRdb stores in-frame clones only, minus some. The sample holds roughly 150,000 clones; 88% are singletons and the top ten take around 5.5%. The sequences come from peripheral blood, collected on day 0 of AZD1222 vaccination. The receptors were gathered from an adult in good health.

This clone turned up a few times. The genes are TRBV27 and TRBJ1-2, with D unresolved. Trimming took off 8 bases at V and 0 bases at J, with 7 bases between the two ends. The CDR3 loop spans 12 amino acids. Germline CDR1 reads MNHEY; CDR2 reads SMNVEV (reference sequence). The CDR3 coding sequence is TGTGCCAGCGCTGGAGCTAACTATGGCTACACCTTC. Translated: CASAGANYGYTF.

The rearrangement uses TRBV7-2 and TRBJ1-5; D is perhaps TRBD1 (5 bases). Germline V CDR1 and CDR2: SGHTA, FQGNSA. The CDR3 covers 17 residues. V lost 0 bases and J 5 bases, leaving 17 bases between the germline ends. The CDR3: CASSLASSPGGYQPQHF. In DNA, the CDR3 is TGTGCCAGCAGCTTAGCGTCTAGCCCCGGGGGGTATCAGCCCCAGCATTTT. The full variable domain, with the rest looked up from reference TRBV7-2 and TRBJ1-5, is GAGVSQSPSNKVTEKGKDVELRCDPISGHTALYWYRQSLGQGLEFLIYFQGNSAPDKSGLPSDRFSAERTGGSVSTLTIQRTQQEDSAVYLCASSLASSPGGYQPQHFGDGTRLSIL.

J is TRBJ2-7 and V is TRBV27; the D gene is possibly TRBD1 (5 bases). The CDR3 runs 14 residues. The germline CDR1 and CDR2 sequences are MNHEY and SMNVEV (reference sequence). The germline V and J ends were trimmed by 2 bases and 1 base, with 9 bases remaining between them. CDR3 nucleotides: TGTGCCAGCAGTTTACGACAGCCTTCCTACGAGCAGTACTTC. Encoded protein: CASSLRQPSYEQYF.

This clone was counted only a few times. The rearrangement joins TRBV5-1 to TRBJ2-1; 7 bases are a match to TRBD2. Germline CDR1 is SGHRS and CDR2 is YFSETQ. The CDR3 covers 14 residues. The junction had 9 bases not matched to a gene; V was cut back by 4 bases and J by 8 bases. The CDR3 coding sequence is TGCGCCAGCAGCCTCGGACTAGGAGGGGATGAGCAGTTCTTC. This encodes CASSLGLGGDEQFF.